This T cell receptor beta chain came from a study of T cells after yellow fever vaccination. The sample holds a few counts of this clonotype. Its antigen is unknown. General observations from the study: Reappearance after the booster was seen for most primary-vaccination clones, at 95% to 98% CD4 and roughly 90% CD8. Contamination of FACS-sorted repertoires by abundant clonotypes from the bulk population could occur.

They built TCR cDNA with 5'RACE template switching, a step that put in a universal primer site and UMIs. TCRdb recomputed calls from the 5' RACE reads with MiXCR, one row per CDR3 protein. The profile shows about 400,000 distinct CDR3 sequences, 6% to 8% of them singletons. Deletions cut 0 bases from V and 4 bases from J, with 5 bases between. Germline V gene sequence: CDR1 LNHNV, CDR2 YYDKDF (reference sequence). The CDR3 totals 13 residues. This receptor was taken from a young man who received the YFV17D yellow fever vaccine. The chain combines TRBV15 with TRBJ2-3; D remains unclear. The input for sequencing was PBMCs, taken 5 days after the yellow fever booster vaccination. The CDR3 DNA reads TGTGCCACCAGCAGAGATCCAGCAGATACGCAGTATTTT. Translated: CATSRDPADTQYF.